Below, 30 T cell receptor beta chains from the same sample are listed, as sequenced in a study of blood T cell repertoires in COVID-19. The data were produced by immunoSEQ multiplex PCR, yet TCRdb's version contains in-frame clones alone and is incomplete. Of tens of thousands of clones in the sample, approximately 80% are singletons; the top ten hold 2.5%. Sequencing was performed on peripheral blood. Every receptor here comes from a man older than 75 with active or convalescent COVID-19.

This chain connects TRBV28 to TRBJ1-1; perhaps TRBD1 as D (5 bases). V shed 3 bases and J shed 1 base, with 18 bases lying between them. The CDR3 totals 17 residues. The germline V gene has CDR1 MDHEN and CDR2 SYDVKM. The CDR3 DNA sequence: TGTGCCAGCAGTTTCATTGGTGGGGGGAGAAGGAACACTGAAGCTTTCTTT. The encoded protein is CASSFIGGGRRNTEAFF.

The genes are TRBV28 and TRBJ1-1; D call uncertain. Trimming stripped 1 base from V and 6 bases from J, with 3 bases between. The length of the CDR3 is 11 residues. Per the germline V gene, CDR1 is MDHEN and CDR2 is SYDVKM. CDR3 nucleotide sequence: TGTGCCAGCAGTTTATTCTCTGAAGCTTTCTTT. This sequence encodes CASSLFSEAFF.

The gene calls are TRBV5-1 and TRBJ2-2, with 9 bases fitting TRBD1. CDR1 SGHRS and CDR2 YFSETQ come from the germline V gene. This CDR3 region has 16 residues. Trimming took 1 base from V and 1 from J; bases not matched to a gene: 2. CDR3 in amino acids: CASSLLGQGNTGELFF. CDR3 bases: TGCGCCAGCAGCTTGTTGGGACAGGGGAACACCGGGGAGCTGTTTTTT.

V is TRBV28 and J is TRBJ2-1; 12 bases match TRBD2. Trimming at V came to 8 bases and at J to 10 bases, leaving 12 bases not matched to a gene. CDR3 size: 15 residues. The germline CDR1 and CDR2 sequences are MDHEN and SYDVKM. CDR3 sequence: CASSRLAGATREQFF. CDR3 coding DNA: TGTGCCAGCTCCCGACTAGCGGGGGCCACCCGGGAGCAGTTCTTC.

The sample holds one count of this clone. The gene calls are TRBV2 and TRBJ2-7, with D possibly being TRBD1 (5 bases). Looked up from germline, CDR1 is SNHLY and CDR2 is FYNNEI. This CDR3 is 15 amino acids long. Trimming stripped 7 bases from V and 5 bases from J, with 21 bases between. The CDR3: CASNILGLQVHEQYF. CDR3 coding DNA: TGTGCCAGCAACATCCTCGGGCTACAGGTCCACGAGCAGTACTTC.

The V and J genes are TRBV5-6 and TRBJ2-3; tentative D call: TRBD1 (6 bases). Germline-derived CDR1 and CDR2 are SGHDT and YYEEEE. The CDR3 spans 15 residues. Between the trimmed V and J ends, which lost 0 bases and 1 base, there was a span of 9 bases. CDR3 sequence reads: CASSLVGGRTDTQYF. As DNA, the CDR3 is TGTGCCAGCAGCTTGGTTGGGGGCCGCACAGATACGCAGTATTTT. The whole variable domain, filled in from reference TRBV5-6 and TRBJ2-3, reads DAGVTQSPTHLIKTRGQQVTLRCSPKSGHDTVSWYQQALGQGPQFIFQYYEEEERQRGNFPDRFSGHQFPNYSSELNVNALLLGDSALYLCASSLVGGRTDTQYFGPGTRLTVL.

This clone has only a few counts. The V and J genes are TRBV18 and TRBJ1-5; 8 nucleotides align to TRBD1. Per germline, CDR1 KGHSH and CDR2 LQKENI. V lost 2 bases and J lost 4; bases outside the gene matches: 7. The CDR3 is 16 amino acids. CDR3 in amino acids: CASSPAQGATNQPQHF. CDR3 DNA: TGTGCCAGCTCACCAGCGCAGGGGGCTACAAATCAGCCCCAGCATTTT.

The chain links TRBV2 to TRBJ2-5, with no clear D. Germline assignment: CDR1 SNHLY and CDR2 FYNNEI. Trimming pared 2 bases from V and 5 bases from J, leaving 15 bases between. The CDR3 length is 15 residues. Here the CDR3 DNA reads TGTGCCAGCAGTGAATTTGGTTCCCTCGGGGAGACCCAGTACTTC. Translating it yields CASSEFGSLGETQYF.

This rearrangement joins TRBV28 to TRBJ2-7; TRBD1 aligns across 10 bases. There are 14 residues in the CDR3. CDR1 is MDHEN and CDR2 is SYDVKM in the germline V gene. With V trimmed by 6 bases and J by 0 bases, 2 bases remained unmatched. The CDR3: CASRGQGSSYEQYF. As DNA, the CDR3 is TGTGCCAGCAGGGGACAGGGGTCCTCCTACGAGCAGTACTTC.

V and J are TRBV7-8 and TRBJ1-5; D might be TRBD1 (5 bases). The V gene lost 0 bases and the J gene lost 3 bases, with 12 bases spanning the gap. CDR3 length: 16 amino acids. CDR1 is SGHVS, CDR2 FQNEAQ, per germline. CDR3 amino acids: CASSLASGGFNQPQHF. CDR3 nucleotide sequence: TGTGCCAGCAGCTTAGCAAGTGGGGGGTTCAATCAGCCCCAGCATTTT.

The chain is built from TRBV2 and TRBJ1-2; TRBD1 matches 8 bases. Unmatched junction bases numbered 4, after V lost 2 bases and J lost 5 bases. The CDR3 totals 14 residues. Germline loops: CDR1 SNHLY, CDR2 FYNNEI. CDR3 protein: CASSENDRGYGYTF. In DNA form, the CDR3 reads TGTGCCAGCAGTGAAAATGACAGGGGATATGGCTACACCTTC.

In nucleotides, the CDR3 is TGTGCCAGCAGTAAATCCGGGACAGGGTACAATGAGCAGTTCTTC. This gives the protein CASSKSGTGYNEQFF. The rearrangement links TRBV6-2 or TRBV6-3 to TRBJ2-1; 9 bases line up with TRBD1. The CDR3 covers 15 residues. The V gene's germline CDR1 is MNHEY and CDR2 SVGEGT. Losses at the gene ends were 5 bases for V and 4 bases for J; bases not matched to a gene: 6.

The chain uses TRBV2 and TRBJ1-3, with TRBD1 matching over 9 bases. CDR3 size: 16 residues. Germline lookup yields CDR1 SNHLY and CDR2 FYNNEI. The V and J ends lost 4 bases and 2 bases, in that order; junction bases with no gene match: 6. The CDR3 sequence is CASSGRTGEAGNTIYF. DNA of the CDR3: TGTGCCAGCAGTGGCCGGACAGGGGAAGCTGGAAACACCATATATTTT.

The genes are TRBV7-8 and TRBJ2-1, with TRBD2 matching 9 bases. This CDR3 has 17 residues. V dropped 1 base and J dropped 4; count of bases not matched to a gene: 8. CDR1 is SGHVS, CDR2 FQNEAQ, per germline. The CDR3 region has the DNA TGTGCCAGCAGCTTAGGTTGGTGGACTAGCGTTTACAATGAGCAGTTCTTC. Amino acids: CASSLGWWTSVYNEQFF.

CDR3 region: CASSDRTSYNSPLHF. Written as DNA, the CDR3 is TGTGCCAGCAGCGACAGGACTTCCTATAATTCACCCCTCCACTTT. This rearrangement joins TRBV5-4 to TRBJ1-6; D is possibly TRBD1 (6 bases). The germline V gene has CDR1 SGHNT and CDR2 YYREEE (reference sequence). The CDR3 runs 15 residues. V was clipped by 4 bases and J by 1 base, with 9 bases between them.

This chain connects TRBV28 to TRBJ1-4; D gene unclear. Germline-derived CDR1 and CDR2 are MDHEN and SYDVKM. CDR3 length: 14 residues. V lost 4 bases and J lost 7, with 13 bases in between. CDR3 coding DNA: TGTGCCAGCAGTTCTCCTGGTGAAGCTGAAAAACTGTTTTTT. Translated: CASSSPGEAEKLFF.

This clone occurred a few times. The rearrangement joins TRBV6-6 to TRBJ1-1; 9 bases map to TRBD1. V lost 10 bases to trimming and J lost 4 bases; unmatched junction nucleotides: 7. This CDR3 has 13 amino acids. Germline V gene data show CDR1 as MNHNY and CDR2 as SVGAGI (reference sequence). The CDR3 here is CATHRGLSTEAFF. The CDR3 DNA reads as TGTGCCACACACAGGGGGCTTAGCACTGAAGCTTTCTTT.

On this clone: One end of the junction fails to match germline, which may point to a read error. The chain joins TRBV4-1 to TRBJ1-5; D uncertain. Germline CDR1 and CDR2: MGHRA and YSYEKL. The CDR3 consists of 13 residues. In nucleotides, the CDR3 is TGCGCCAGCAGCCCCGGTTTGTCTCAGGCCCAGCATTTT. Encoded protein: CASSPGLSQAQHF.

This sequence joins TRBV12-3 or TRBV12-4 and TRBJ2-2; D unclear. V was cut by 3 bases and J by 3 bases, with 2 bases left in between. The CDR3 totals 12 residues. The CDR3 DNA is TGTGCCAGCAGTTTCTACACCGGGGAGCTGTTTTTT. The encoded protein is CASSFYTGELFF.

This chain joins TRBV3-1 (or the pseudogene TRBV3-2) and TRBJ2-1; a weak D match, TRBD1 (5 bases). Germline-derived CDR1 and CDR2 are LGHDT and YNNKEL (reference sequence). The CDR3 is 14 residues long. Trimming removed 2 bases at V and 7 bases at J, with 12 bases between. The CDR3 loop is CASSQNQGGNEQFF. As DNA, the CDR3 is TGTGCCAGCAGCCAAAACCAGGGCGGTAATGAGCAGTTCTTC.

The chain is built from TRBV5-1 and TRBJ2-1, with D unresolved. Germline assignment: CDR1 SGHRS and CDR2 YFSETQ. Trimming removed 4 bases at V and 7 bases at J, with 18 bases between. This CDR3 spans 15 amino acids. In DNA form, the CDR3 reads TGCGCCAGCAGCGTCCTAGAAAACCGATTTAATGAGCAGTTCTTC. This encodes CASSVLENRFNEQFF.

V gene TRBV7-9 combines with J gene TRBJ1-4; weak D call: TRBD1 (5 bases). CDR1 is SEHNR and CDR2 is FQNEAQ in the germline V gene (reference sequence). Trimming removed 5 bases from V and 8 bases from J, with 12 bases in between. There are 13 residues in the CDR3. CDR3 residues: CASSPGTGEKLFF. The CDR3 DNA follows: TGTGCCAGCAGCCCAGGCACAGGCGAAAAACTGTTTTTT. Full variable domain (remainder filled in from reference TRBV7-9 and TRBJ1-4): DTGVSQNPRHKITKRGQNVTFRCDPISEHNRLYWYRQTLGQGPEFLTYFQNEAQLEKSRLLSDRFSAERPKGSFSTLEIQRTEQGDSAMYLCASSPGTGEKLFFGSGTQLSVL.

The V call is TRBV7-8, the J call TRBJ2-2, with 7 bases that match TRBD2. Per the germline V gene, CDR1 is SGHVS and CDR2 is FQNEAQ. This CDR3 has 16 residues. V shed 7 bases and J 3 bases; nucleotides not matched to a gene: 11. Here the CDR3 DNA reads TGTGCCAGCAACCTCGTGGGGGGAGGGGACACCGGGGAGCTGTTTTTT. Encoded protein: CASNLVGGGDTGELFF.

The chain uses TRBV7-2 and TRBJ2-1, with TRBD1 identical over 7 bases. The CDR3 has 15 residues. The germline gives CDR1 SGHTA, CDR2 FQGNSA. V lost 3 bases, J lost 1 base, and 3 bases stayed unmatched. The CDR3 here is CASSLLRGSYNEQFF. The CDR3 coding sequence is TGTGCCAGCAGCTTGCTCAGGGGGTCCTACAATGAGCAGTTCTTC.

The chain has TRBV20-1 and TRBJ2-1; D not certain. The CDR3 runs 11 residues. V lost 7 bases and J 4 bases, leaving 8 bases between the germline ends. Germline assignment: CDR1 DFQATT and CDR2 SNEGSKA (reference sequence). The CDR3 spells CSVTGYNEQFF. CDR3 bases: TGCAGTGTGACTGGTTACAATGAGCAGTTCTTC.

This chain's CDR3 is CATGFAGVETQYF. The CDR3 DNA follows: TGTGCGACCGGATTTGCGGGAGTAGAGACCCAGTACTTC. The chain uses TRBV6-5 and TRBJ2-5; 7 bases map to TRBD2. In germline, CDR1 is MNHEY, CDR2 SVGAGI. The CDR3 sequence is 13 residues long.

The V call is TRBV19, the J call TRBJ2-3; 10 bases match TRBD2. There are 15 residues in the CDR3. Per germline, CDR1 LNHDA and CDR2 SQIVND (reference sequence). V dropped 4 bases and J dropped 3; count of bases not matched to a gene: 4. The CDR3 here is CASSKLAGLTDTQYF. The CDR3 DNA reads TGTGCCAGTAGTAAACTAGCGGGGCTGACAGATACGCAGTATTTT.

This clone was found once. The gene calls are TRBV28 and TRBJ2-7; 9 bases agree with TRBD2. The CDR3 is 14 residues long. Germline loops: CDR1 MDHEN, CDR2 SYDVKM. J was trimmed by 4 bases and V by 6 bases; bases with no gene match: 7. The CDR3 sequence: CASSYSGREYEQYF. For the CDR3, the DNA is TGTGCCAGCAGCTATAGCGGGAGAGAGTACGAGCAGTACTTC.

The chain carries TRBV11-2 and TRBJ2-5, with 8 bases identical to TRBD2. The CDR3 extends over 15 amino acids. CDR1 SGHAT and CDR2 FQNNGV come from the germline V gene. Unmatched junction bases numbered 10, after V lost 5 bases and J lost 5 bases. CDR3 coding DNA: TGTGCCAGCAGCCCAGGGGTAGCGGGGCTGGAGACCCAGTACTTC. Its protein product is CASSPGVAGLETQYF.

This clone occurred a few times. The chain is built from TRBV5-1 and TRBJ2-7, with 8 bases identical to TRBD1. The V gene end was trimmed by 1 base and the J gene end by 1 base; junction bases not matched to a gene: 13. Germline CDR1 SGHRS, CDR2 YFSETQ. CDR3 size: 18 residues. CDR3 amino acids: CASSLRVVGQGASYEQYF. The CDR3 DNA is TGCGCCAGCAGCTTGAGGGTGGTCGGGCAGGGGGCTTCCTACGAGCAGTACTTC.